Below are 28 T cell receptor beta chains sequenced from a single sample in a study of tacrolimus-resistant gene-edited T cells for transplant recipients. TCRdb's table, derived via immunoSEQ multiplex PCR, lists solely in-frame clones and lacks some. Of under 850 clones listed, roughly 50% are singletons. PBMCs were stimulated roughly six hours with CMV pp65 and IE-1 peptide pools. The control products were unmodified and expanded in parallel without undergoing electroporation. Culture with recombinant human IL-7 and IL-15 expanded the enriched CMV-specific T cells. The sequenced sample consisted of a CMV-specific product grown in culture. Source of these receptors: a human donor in good health, a blood donor.

The chain has TRBV6-5 and TRBJ2-7, with D maybe TRBD1 (5 bases). V lost 8 bases, J lost 5 bases, and 13 bases lay in between. The CDR3 contains 12 residues. From germline, CDR1 is MNHEY and CDR2 SVGAGI. This CDR3 is CASGPGLHEQYF. The CDR3 bases are TGTGCCAGCGGGCCAGGGCTCCACGAGCAGTACTTC.

This clone has just a few counts. As DNA, the CDR3 is TGCGCCAGCAGCCAAGGAGGGGGCTACACTGGAAACACCATATATTTT. Its protein is CASSQGGGYTGNTIYF. This chain links TRBV4-3 with TRBJ1-3, with TRBD1 matching 7 bases. The V segment lost 1 base and the J segment 2 bases; nucleotides outside the gene matches: 5. From germline, CDR1 is LGHNA and CDR2 YSLEER. The CDR3 loop spans 16 amino acids.

The table lists this clone with a few counts. This chain uses TRBV28 with TRBJ1-1; no clear D. The CDR3 extends over 11 amino acids. In germline, CDR1 is MDHEN, CDR2 SYDVKM. Trimming took 3 bases from V and 10 from J, leaving 9 bases between them. The CDR3 DNA is TGTGCCAGCAGTTTCACCGGCAGAGCTTTCTTT. This codes for CASSFTGRAFF.

This clone was picked up a small number of times. V usage is TRBV7-9 and J usage is TRBJ1-2; D is uncertain. The CDR3 length is 15 residues. V shed 5 bases and J shed 2 bases, with 15 bases lying between them. Germline loops: CDR1 SEHNR, CDR2 FQNEAQ (reference sequence). CDR3 sequence: CASSPQQSGNYGYTF. The CDR3 DNA follows: TGTGCCAGCAGCCCCCAGCAGAGCGGGAACTATGGCTACACCTTC.

This clone is medium-sized. This rearrangement joins TRBV10-1 to TRBJ2-5, with D hard to call. The V end lost 5 bases, the J end lost 2 bases, and 12 bases lay between the germline ends. Germline loops: CDR1 WNHNN, CDR2 SYGVQD (reference sequence). The CDR3 runs to 14 residues. The DNA of the CDR3 is TGCGCCAGCAGTAGCAGGACGATACAAGAGACCCAGTACTTC. This encodes CASSSRTIQETQYF.

This clone is medium-sized (0.01 to 0.1%) in the sample. The V and J genes are TRBV10-3 and TRBJ1-1, with a tentative D call TRBD1 (6 bases). The CDR3 spans 15 residues. Trimming removed 3 bases from V and 5 bases from J, with 16 bases in between. Germline lookup yields CDR1 ENHRY and CDR2 SYGVKD. CDR3 in DNA: TGTGCCATCAGTGAACCGGGGGCGGTTGAAACTGAAGCTTTCTTT. This sequence encodes CAISEPGAVETEAFF.

The rearrangement uses TRBV5-4 and TRBJ2-5; D is uncertain. Germline CDR1 is SGHNT and CDR2 is YYREEE (reference sequence). Trimming took 0 bases from V and 1 from J, leaving 10 bases between them. The CDR3 sequence is 15 residues long. CDR3 protein: CASSLEGRTQETQYF. CDR3 bases: TGTGCCAGCAGCTTGGAGGGTAGGACCCAAGAGACCCAGTACTTC.

This chain joins TRBV2 and TRBJ2-2; D might be TRBD1 or TRBD2, each matching 5 bases. Trimming pared 11 bases from V and 1 base from J, leaving 14 bases between. In germline, CDR1 is SNHLY, CDR2 FYNNEI. The CDR3 covers 14 residues. CDR3 coding DNA: TGTGCCGCTAAAGGGGACGGGAACACCGGGGAGCTGTTTTTT. It specifies CAAKGDGNTGELFF. The variable domain in full, with the rest retrieved from reference TRBV2 and TRBJ2-2, is EPEVTQTPSHQVTQMGQEVILRCVPISNHLYFYWYRQILGQKVEFLVSFYNNEISEKSEIFDDQFSVERPDGSNFTLKIRSTKLEDSAMYFCAAKGDGNTGELFFGEGSRLTVL.

The chain carries TRBV6-5 and TRBJ2-5; D is ambiguous. The V gene's germline CDR1 is MNHEY and CDR2 SVGAGI. The CDR3 length is 14 residues. Trimming took 7 bases from V and 5 from J, leaving 17 bases between them. DNA of the CDR3: TGTGCCAGCACGGGTCGTGGGATTGGGGAGACCCAGTACTTC. This sequence encodes CASTGRGIGETQYF.

The chain is built from TRBV6-2 or TRBV6-3 and TRBJ1-5; TRBD1 agrees at 10 bases. From germline, CDR1 is MNHEY and CDR2 SVGEGT. Trimming removed 6 bases from V and 7 bases from J; junction bases left unmatched: 12. The CDR3 is 16 amino acids. Written as DNA, the CDR3 is TGTGCCAGCAGCAATTGGACAGGGGGGTTTAGCCAGCCCCAGCATTTT. As protein: CASSNWTGGFSQPQHF.

The table lists this clone with a few counts. The chain recombines TRBV6-6 with TRBJ1-4; 10 bases line up with TRBD1. CDR1 is MNHNY, CDR2 SVGAGI, per germline (reference sequence). The CDR3 runs to 14 residues. The ends lost 6 bases at V and 5 bases at J; junction bases unmatched: 3. CDR3 in amino acids: CASRPGQGNEKLFF. CDR3 DNA sequence: TGTGCCAGCAGACCGGGACAGGGGAATGAAAAACTGTTTTTT.

The chain joins TRBV28 to TRBJ1-1; 8 nucleotides align to TRBD1. This CDR3 has 15 residues. With 6 bases clipped from V and 1 base from J, the junction kept 7 bases outside the gene matches. Germline V gives CDR1 MDHEN, CDR2 SYDVKM. CDR3 in amino acids: CASSPRGRGNTEAFF. The CDR3 DNA follows: TGTGCCAGCAGCCCCAGGGGGCGCGGGAACACTGAAGCTTTCTTT.

In its sample, this clone is medium-sized (0.01 to 0.1%). V gene TRBV3-1 (or the pseudogene TRBV3-2) combines with J gene TRBJ2-7; TRBD2 matches 9 bases. The V segment lost 1 base and the J segment 3 bases; nucleotides outside the gene matches: 1. The V gene's germline CDR1 is LGHDT and CDR2 YNNKEL (reference sequence). The CDR3 consists of 14 residues. The CDR3 DNA reads TGTGCCAGCAGCCAAGCACTAGCGGGCTACGAGCAGTACTTC. Amino acid sequence: CASSQALAGYEQYF.

This chain connects TRBV5-1 to TRBJ2-3, with 10 bases aligning to TRBD2. The germline CDR1 and CDR2 sequences are SGHRS and YFSETQ. The V gene end was trimmed by 0 bases and the J gene end by 5 bases; junction bases not matched to a gene: 12. CDR3 length: 18 amino acids. The CDR3 here is CASSLGYGTSGVGDTQYF. In nucleotides, the CDR3 is TGCGCCAGCAGCTTGGGATATGGTACTAGCGGGGTTGGAGATACGCAGTATTTT.

The rearrangement joins TRBV10-2 to TRBJ2-1; D ambiguous. V was shortened by 3 bases and J by 0 bases, with 9 bases between the two germline ends. Germline-derived CDR1 and CDR2 are WSHSY and SAAADI. This CDR3 comprises 15 residues. The DNA of the CDR3 is TGCGCCAGCAGTGAAGGGTCTAGCTCCTACAATGAGCAGTTCTTC. This gives the protein CASSEGSSSYNEQFF.

The chain uses TRBV5-1 and TRBJ2-1; tentatively, D is TRBD2 (5 bases). The CDR3 totals 14 residues. Germline V gene lookup returns CDR1 SGHRS and CDR2 YFSETQ. The germline V and J ends were trimmed by 4 bases and 7 bases, with 15 bases remaining between them. CDR3 loop: CASSLQLASNEQFF. In DNA, the CDR3 is TGCGCCAGCAGCCTCCAGCTAGCCAGTAATGAGCAGTTCTTC.

A few counts support this clone. The chain recombines TRBV7-8 with TRBJ2-1; 7 positions agree with TRBD2. This CDR3 has 14 residues. Germline values: CDR1 SGHVS, CDR2 FQNEAQ. The ends lost 5 bases at V and 5 bases at J; junction bases unmatched: 6. CDR3 sequence reads: CASSAQRGHNEQFF. The CDR3 nucleotides are TGTGCCAGCAGCGCCCAGCGGGGACACAATGAGCAGTTCTTC. Full variable domain (rest looked up from reference TRBV7-8 and TRBJ2-1): GAGVSQSPRYKVAKRGQDVALRCDPISGHVSLFWYQQALGQGPEFLTYFQNEAQLDKSGLPSDRFFAERPEGSVSTLKIQRTQQEDSAVYLCASSAQRGHNEQFFGPGTRLTVL.

The rearrangement links TRBV30 to TRBJ2-1; D is undetermined. Germline V gene lookup returns CDR1 GTSNPN and CDR2 SVGIG (reference sequence). This CDR3 has 12 amino acids. The V end lost 4 bases, the J end lost 6 bases, and 10 bases lay between the germline ends. Here the CDR3 DNA reads TGTGCCTGGACCCGCTTCTCCAATGAGCAGTTCTTC. This translates into CAWTRFSNEQFF.

The gene calls are TRBV4-3 and TRBJ2-1, with TRBD1 identical over 8 bases. Germline V gene data show CDR1 as LGHNA and CDR2 as YSLEER. The trim removed 0 bases at V and 6 bases at J, leaving 7 bases unmatched. The CDR3 is 16 amino acids. The CDR3 DNA sequence: TGCGCCAGCAGCCAAGACAGGGGACAGGCCTTCAATGAGCAGTTCTTC. Protein sequence: CASSQDRGQAFNEQFF.

The gene calls are TRBV5-8 and TRBJ2-7, with D possibly called TRBD1 or TRBD2 (5 bases each). The CDR3 consists of 15 residues. Trimming removed 2 bases from V and 2 bases from J, with 14 bases in between. In germline, CDR1 is SGHTS, CDR2 YDEGEE. The CDR3 loop is CASSFGDPQAYEQYF. CDR3 in DNA: TGTGCCAGCAGCTTTGGGGACCCTCAAGCCTACGAGCAGTACTTC.

This clone is termed medium-sized (0.01 to 0.1%). V usage is TRBV23-1 and J usage is TRBJ2-1, with D perhaps TRBD1 (6 bases). TRBV23-1 is designated an ORF whose function remains uncertain. With 2 bases removed from V and 15 bases from J, the gap between germline ends came to 14 bases. The CDR3 has 12 amino acids. CDR3 DNA: TGCGCCAGCAGTCAAAAGGGACAATTTGTGTTCTTC. Translated, it gives CASSQKGQFVFF.

The chain uses TRBV14 and TRBJ2-4; D call uncertain. The CDR3 is made up of 11 amino acids. Germline CDR1 is SGHDN and CDR2 is FVKESK. Trimming cost V 2 bases and J 8 bases, with 4 bases left between them. The CDR3 region is CASSQSDIQYF. The CDR3 DNA reads TGTGCCAGCAGCCAATCTGACATTCAGTACTTC.

V and J are TRBV18 and TRBJ2-3; 8 nucleotides agree with TRBD1. The J segment lost 2 bases and the V segment lost 0 bases, leaving 7 bases of the junction unmatched. Germline CDR1 KGHSH, CDR2 LQKENI. The CDR3 consists of 17 residues. The CDR3 sequence is CASSPPWTGPVTDTQYF. DNA of the CDR3: TGTGCCAGCTCACCACCGTGGACAGGGCCCGTCACAGATACGCAGTATTTT.

V is TRBV5-1 and J is TRBJ2-1, with D unresolved. V lost 5 bases, J lost 7 bases, and 7 bases lay in between. The CDR3 loop spans 11 amino acids. Germline CDR1 reads SGHRS; CDR2 reads YFSETQ. This CDR3 reads CASSFDNEQFF. CDR3 bases: TGCGCCAGCAGTTTCGATAATGAGCAGTTCTTC.

The chain joins TRBV30 to TRBJ1-2; no definite D call. This CDR3 is built from 9 residues. The V end was cut by 0 bases, the J end by 11 bases, with 4 bases between. CDR1 is GTSNPN, CDR2 SVGIG, per germline (reference sequence). In nucleotides, the CDR3 is TGTGCCTGGAGTGTACTTTACACCTTC. Translating it yields CAWSVLYTF.

This clone occurred a few times. The gene calls are TRBV7-9 and TRBJ2-2; possible D gene TRBD2, 6 bases. Trimming pared 3 bases from V and 6 bases from J, leaving 17 bases between. The CDR3 totals 16 residues. Looked up from germline, CDR1 is SEHNR and CDR2 is FQNEAQ (reference sequence). CDR3 in DNA: TGTGCCAGCAGCTTTCAAGGCGGGGAAGGCGCCGGGGAGCTGTTTTTT. Amino acids: CASSFQGGEGAGELFF.

The rearrangement joins TRBV6-2 or TRBV6-3 to TRBJ2-5, with a possible D match to TRBD2 (6 bases). This CDR3 has 14 amino acids. Germline CDR1 and CDR2: MNHEY and SVGEGT. The V and J ends lost 2 bases and 2 bases respectively, with 9 bases between them. CDR3 loop: CASSYRDFQETQYF. The CDR3, as DNA: TGTGCCAGCAGTTACCGGGACTTTCAAGAGACCCAGTACTTC.

The chain recombines TRBV5-6 with TRBJ1-6; 8 nucleotides agree with TRBD1. CDR3 size: 15 residues. CDR1 SGHDT and CDR2 YYEEEE come from the germline V gene. With V trimmed by 2 bases and J by 7 bases, 5 bases remained unmatched. CDR3 nucleotides: TGTGCCAGCAGCTTCAAGGACAGGGAGAATTCACCCCTCCACTTT. This gives the protein CASSFKDRENSPLHF. The full variable domain, completed using reference TRBV5-6 and TRBJ1-6, is DAGVTQSPTHLIKTRGQQVTLRCSPKSGHDTVSWYQQALGQGPQFIFQYYEEEERQRGNFPDRFSGHQFPNYSSELNVNALLLGDSALYLCASSFKDRENSPLHFGNGTRLTVT.